One sample yielded the 22 T cell receptor beta chains listed below, sequenced in a study of T cell changes during pregnancy in multiple sclerosis. TCRdb's copy holds only in-frame clones and misses some; the assay was immunoSEQ multiplex PCR. The table lists some 52,000 clones, over 80% of them singletons, with around 0.74% in the top ten. The input for sequencing was CD4+ T cells from peripheral blood mononuclear cells, taken in the third trimester of pregnancy. These receptors were obtained from a female donor with multiple sclerosis, enrolled in a pregnancy study.

The V call is TRBV2, the J call TRBJ2-7, with D uncertain. Trimming removed 6 bases at V and 2 bases at J, with 5 bases between. The CDR3 is made up of 11 amino acids. In germline, CDR1 is SNHLY, CDR2 FYNNEI. CDR3 in DNA: TGTGCCAGCAGGATAGCCTACGAGCAGTACTTC. It is translated as CASRIAYEQYF.

Relative to its sample, this clone is medium-sized. The chain employs TRBV7-9 and TRBJ2-7; TRBD1 is a possible D gene (5 bases). With 4 bases removed from V and 0 bases from J, the gap between germline ends came to 22 bases. CDR1 and CDR2 (germline): SEHNR, FQNEAQ (reference sequence). The CDR3 is 18 residues long. The CDR3 protein is CASSSLGPARTGSYEQYF. CDR3 DNA: TGTGCCAGCAGCTCCTTGGGGCCCGCGCGGACGGGCTCCTACGAGCAGTACTTC.

The rearrangement links TRBV9 to TRBJ1-1; 8 bases are shared with TRBD1. The CDR3 contains 15 residues. In germline, CDR1 is SGDLS, CDR2 YYNGEE. V dropped 0 bases and J dropped 5; count of bases not matched to a gene: 6. The CDR3 bases are TGTGCCAGCAGCGTAGTGCAGGGGGCAGGTACTGAAGCTTTCTTT. This gives the protein CASSVVQGAGTEAFF.

J is TRBJ2-1 and V is TRBV6-6; 8 bases map to TRBD1. V trimming: 6 bases; J trimming: 3 bases; junction bases outside the gene matches: 7. The length of the CDR3 is 15 residues. Germline CDR1 reads MNHNY; CDR2 reads SVGAGI (reference sequence). The CDR3 bases are TGTGCCAGCAGCCCCCAGGACAGGGACTACAATGAGCAGTTCTTC. Protein: CASSPQDRDYNEQFF.

The gene calls are TRBV7-6 and TRBJ2-3, with 15 bases fitting TRBD2. The V and J ends lost 5 bases and 2 bases, in that order; junction bases with no gene match: 2. CDR3 length equals 16 residues. Germline CDR1 reads SGHVS; CDR2 reads FNYEAQ. CDR3 nucleotide sequence: TGTGCCAGCAGCAGGACTAGCGGGGGGGCCACAGATACGCAGTATTTT. Residues: CASSRTSGGATDTQYF.

This sequence joins TRBV27 and TRBJ1-5; the match to TRBD1 covers 8 bases. Trimming cost V 7 bases and J 4 bases; bases outside gene matches: 9. Germline V gene data show CDR1 as MNHEY and CDR2 as SMNVEV (reference sequence). The CDR3 runs 15 residues. CDR3 sequence reads: CASTQDRGDNQPQHF. The CDR3 DNA is TGTGCCAGCACCCAAGACAGGGGTGATAATCAGCCCCAGCATTTT.

The V gene is TRBV30, the J gene TRBJ2-7, with TRBD2 identical over 11 bases. Germline loops: CDR1 GTSNPN, CDR2 SVGIG (reference sequence). The V segment lost 5 bases and the J segment 1 base; nucleotides outside the gene matches: 16. The CDR3 has 18 residues. The CDR3 protein is CAWDRLRLTSGISYEQYF. DNA for the CDR3: TGTGCCTGGGATCGACTCAGGCTGACTAGCGGGATTTCCTACGAGCAGTACTTC.

The chain uses TRBV19 and TRBJ1-2, with D unresolved. There are 12 residues in the CDR3. Germline lookup yields CDR1 LNHDA and CDR2 SQIVND (reference sequence). Trimming stripped 0 bases from V and 8 bases from J, with 7 bases between. The CDR3 sequence is CASSIEMRGYTF. Here the CDR3 DNA reads TGTGCCAGTAGTATAGAGATGCGGGGCTACACCTTC.

The V and J genes are TRBV7-2 and TRBJ2-3; TRBD2 aligns across 11 bases. V lost 5 bases, J lost 4 bases, and 8 bases stayed unmatched. The CDR3 is 16 amino acids. Germline CDR1 SGHTA, CDR2 FQGNSA. The CDR3: CASSPPLAGGPDTQYF. The CDR3, as DNA: TGTGCCAGCAGCCCTCCCCTAGCGGGGGGCCCAGATACGCAGTATTTT. The full variable domain, rest sourced from reference TRBV7-2 and TRBJ2-3, is GAGVSQSPSNKVTEKGKDVELRCDPISGHTALYWYRQSLGQGLEFLIYFQGNSAPDKSGLPSDRFSAERTGGSVSTLTIQRTQQEDSAVYLCASSPPLAGGPDTQYFGPGTRLTVL.

This chain links TRBV28 with TRBJ1-2, with 11 bases fitting TRBD1. V lost 6 bases to trimming and J lost 4 bases; unmatched junction nucleotides: 7. This CDR3 spans 15 amino acids. Germline V gene data show CDR1 as MDHEN and CDR2 as SYDVKM. The CDR3: CASRRTGGTGYGYTF. CDR3 in DNA: TGTGCCAGCAGGCGGACAGGGGGCACGGGCTATGGCTACACCTTC.

This chain connects TRBV14 to TRBJ1-1, with 7 bases lining up with TRBD1. The CDR3 consists of 20 residues. Germline-derived CDR1 and CDR2 are SGHDN and FVKESK. V dropped 0 bases and J dropped 0; count of bases not matched to a gene: 16. The CDR3 bases are TGTGCCAGCAGCCAAGACTTGGACAGGATACCATTCCTGATGAACACTGAAGCTTTCTTT. Its protein product is CASSQDLDRIPFLMNTEAFF.

The genes are TRBV2 and TRBJ2-7; 12 bases fit TRBD1. Per the germline V gene, CDR1 is SNHLY and CDR2 is FYNNEI. Trimming removed 8 bases from V and 3 bases from J; junction bases left unmatched: 5. CDR3 size: 14 residues. The CDR3 protein is CASGRDRGLYEQYF. The CDR3, as DNA: TGTGCCAGCGGACGGGACAGGGGGCTCTACGAGCAGTACTTC. Drawing the rest from reference TRBV2 and TRBJ2-7, the complete variable domain is EPEVTQTPSHQVTQMGQEVILRCVPISNHLYFYWYRQILGQKVEFLVSFYNNEISEKSEIFDDQFSVERPDGSNFTLKIRSTKLEDSAMYFCASGRDRGLYEQYFGPGTRLTVT.

The rearrangement joins TRBV11-3 to TRBJ2-1, with 7 bases lining up with TRBD1. CDR3 length equals 16 residues. The J segment lost 5 bases and the V segment lost 5 bases, leaving 12 bases of the junction unmatched. Per germline, CDR1 SGHNT and CDR2 YENEEA. The DNA for the CDR3 is TGTGCCAGCAGCGGCTCGGGACAGTCAGGCGACAATGAGCAGTTCTTC. This sequence encodes CASSGSGQSGDNEQFF.

The chain joins TRBV11-2 to TRBJ2-3; TRBD2 matches 11 bases. J was trimmed by 3 bases and V by 1 base; bases with no gene match: 3. CDR1 SGHAT and CDR2 FQNNGV come from the germline V gene. The CDR3 extends over 16 amino acids. The CDR3 loop reads CASSLATSGGTDTQYF. As DNA, the CDR3 is TGTGCCAGCAGCTTAGCTACTAGCGGGGGTACAGATACGCAGTATTTT.

This chain uses TRBV7-2 with TRBJ1-2, with 7 bases that match TRBD1. With V trimmed by 5 bases and J by 4 bases, 4 bases remained unmatched. Germline V gene data show CDR1 as SGHTA and CDR2 as FQGNSA. The CDR3 covers 13 residues. CDR3 sequence: CASSPGQLYGYTF. Written as DNA, the CDR3 is TGTGCCAGCAGCCCGGGACAGCTCTATGGCTACACCTTC.

The chain uses TRBV21-1 and TRBJ1-1. TRBV21-1 is designated a pseudogene. This CDR3 is built from 16 residues. Here the CDR3 DNA reads TGTGCCAGCACCGGAGGGGGGGGCCCTGGGAACACTGAAGCTTTCTTT. Translated: CASTGGGGPGNTEAFF.

This sequence joins TRBV6-5 and TRBJ2-1, with unresolved D. V lost 3 bases and J lost 9, with 6 bases in between. The CDR3 length is 11 residues. CDR1 is MNHEY, CDR2 SVGAGI, per germline. CDR3 amino acids: CASSYPGEQFF. Written as DNA, the CDR3 is TGTGCCAGCAGTTATCCGGGTGAGCAGTTCTTC.

The chain couples TRBV4-3 to TRBJ2-3; possible D gene TRBD1, 6 bases. V gave up 0 bases and J gave up 9 bases, with 13 bases separating them. The germline V gene has CDR1 LGHNA and CDR2 YSLEER. The CDR3 contains 14 residues. The CDR3 sequence is CASSQDAGEGTQYF. CDR3 DNA: TGCGCCAGCAGCCAAGATGCAGGGGAAGGCACGCAGTATTTT.

The chain has TRBV5-6 and TRBJ2-1, with D possibly TRBD1 on 6 matching bases. Per the germline V gene, CDR1 is SGHDT and CDR2 is YYEEEE. Trimming removed 4 bases from V and 8 bases from J, with 13 bases in between. The CDR3 consists of 13 residues. CDR3 bases: TGTGCCAGCAGCCCCGACAGGAAACATGAGCAGTTCTTC. Its protein is CASSPDRKHEQFF.

The J gene is TRBJ2-2, the V gene TRBV21-1; TRBD2, as called in the table, went unchecked against the DNA. TRBV21-1 is termed a pseudogene. This CDR3 region has 16 residues. Written as DNA, the CDR3 is TGTGCCAGCAGCAAAGCGGGAGGCGGGGTTGGCGGGGAGCTGTTTTTT. This codes for CASSKAGGGVGGELFF.

The chain couples TRBV18 to TRBJ2-4, with 7 bases matching TRBD1. This CDR3 has 15 amino acids. V lost 3 bases to trimming and J lost 7 bases; unmatched junction nucleotides: 9. CDR1 is KGHSH, CDR2 LQKENI, per germline. DNA for the CDR3: TGTGCCAGCTCACCCTGGGACAGTCTCTTGAACATTCAGTACTTC. It encodes CASSPWDSLLNIQYF.

This chain uses TRBV5-1 with TRBJ2-7, with TRBD2 matching 13 bases. V gave up 5 bases and J gave up 7 bases; unmatched junction bases: 12. CDR3 length: 16 amino acids. Germline V gene lookup returns CDR1 SGHRS and CDR2 YFSETQ. CDR3 bases: TGCGCCAGCAGTCTTGGACTAGCGGGGGCCGCCGAGGAGCAGTACTTC. This codes for CASSLGLAGAAEEQYF.